A selection of T cell receptor beta chains follows, all from one sample in a study of blood T cell repertoires in COVID-19. Assay: immunoSEQ multiplex PCR; the TCRdb copy retains only in-frame clones and omits some. There are around 270,000 clones in the sample; around 84% occur only once, and around 5% lies in the top ten. Material for sequencing was peripheral blood. These receptors originate from an older woman with COVID-19, enrolled during active disease. The CDR3 runs from the conserved cysteine through the conserved F or W. The order of the fields is clone size, D gene, V gene, J gene, CDR3 DNA, CDR3 protein. D genes are given only for firm matches. Size values are once, few and many counts, or a class for expanded clones, and some rows have none.

-	-	TRBV5-1	TRBJ2-1	TGCGCCAGCAGCCACGCGGTATCTAGCATTGAGCAGTTCTTC	CASSHAVSSIEQFF
-	TRBD1	TRBV6-6	TRBJ1-5	TGTGCCAGCACAAGAACCGGGACAGCGAATCAGCCCCAGCATTTT	CASTRTGTANQPQHF
once	-	TRBV20-1	TRBJ2-7	TGCAGTGCTAGTCAGGGGTCCACCTACGAGCAGTACTTC	CSASQGSTYEQYF
-	TRBD1	TRBV9	TRBJ1-2	TGTGCCAGCAGCGGGAGACAGGGGAATTACTATGGCTACACCTTC	CASSGRQGNYYGYTF
-	-	TRBV12-3/TRBV12-4	TRBJ1-4	TGTGCCAGCACGGGTGGAACTAATGAAAAACTGTTTTTT	CASTGGTNEKLFF
-	-	TRBV28	TRBJ1-1	TGTGCCACTACGAGAGATATGAACACTGAAGCTTTCTTT	CATTRDMNTEAFF
few	-	TRBV6-6	TRBJ2-2	TGTGCCAGCAGTTACCCCCCAAGCGTTAACACCGGGGAGCTGTTTTTT	CASSYPPSVNTGELFF
-	TRBD1	TRBV10-2	TRBJ1-4	TGCGCCAGCAGTCTCGGGACAGGCAGGGAAAAACTGTTTTTT	CASSLGTGREKLFF
-	TRBD2	TRBV11-3	TRBJ2-7	TGTGCCAGCAGCTCGGGACTAGCGGGAGTGGAAGAGCAGTACTTC	CASSSGLAGVEEQYF
-	TRBD2	TRBV29-1	TRBJ2-3	TGCAGCGTTGAAGATCTGGTGGGGCTAGCGGGAGGGGCAGATACGCAGTATTTT	CSVEDLVGLAGGADTQYF
once	-	TRBV28	TRBJ2-3	TGTGCCAGCAATCCCTCGGGACAAACCAGCACAGATACGCAGTATTTT	CASNPSGQTSTDTQYF
-	-	TRBV6-5	TRBJ1-2	TGTGCCAGCAGACGGACCAGGGACTATGGCTACACCTTC	CASRRTRDYGYTF
few	-	TRBV29-1	TRBJ2-1	TGCAGCGTTGAAAGAGAGTTTGAGCAGTTCTTC	CSVEREFEQFF
-	TRBD1	TRBV6-5	TRBJ1-2	TGTGCCAGCAGGATGGACAGGGGGAGTAACTATGGCTACACCTTC	CASRMDRGSNYGYTF
-	-	TRBV6-6	TRBJ1-1	TGTGCCAGCAGTTACCAGGGGTCGAGGACTGAAGCTTTCTTT	CASSYQGSRTEAFF
-	-	TRBV11-2	TRBJ1-2	TGTGCCAGCAGCCCCCGGACGGACTTAGGAGGCTACACCTTC	CASSPRTDLGGYTF
-	TRBD1	TRBV6-5	TRBJ2-1	TGTGCCAGCAGAGGACAGGTATTCTCCTACAATGAGCAGTTCTTC	CASRGQVFSYNEQFF
-	TRBD1	TRBV30	TRBJ1-1	TGTGCCTGGAGTGTAGGGACAGGGGTCCGGAACACTGAAGCTTTCTTT	CAWSVGTGVRNTEAFF
-	TRBD2	TRBV5-1	TRBJ2-1	TGCGCCAGCAGCTTGACGACTAGCGGGACCAATGAGCAGTTCTTC	CASSLTTSGTNEQFF
-	-	TRBV12-3/TRBV12-4	TRBJ1-2	TGTGCCAGCAGTTCCCAGGGAAGTGGCTACACCTTC	CASSSQGSGYTF
-	TRBD1	TRBV29-1	TRBJ1-5	TGCAGCTATCGGGGGACAGGGAATAGCAATCAGCCCCAGCATTTT	CSYRGTGNSNQPQHF
-	-	TRBV6-6	TRBJ2-2	TGTGCCAGCAGTTCCAAGGGGTGGGACACCGGGGAGCTGTTTTTT	CASSSKGWDTGELFF
-	TRBD2	TRBV5-8	TRBJ2-1	TGTGCCAGCAGACCGGGACTAGCGGCCTACAATGAGCAGTTCTTC	CASRPGLAAYNEQFF
once	TRBD2	TRBV5-5	TRBJ2-3	TGTGCCAGCAGCTCCTTAGCGGGAGGGTTCACAGATACGCAGTATTTT	CASSSLAGGFTDTQYF
-	TRBD1	TRBV5-5	TRBJ1-2	TGTGCCAGCAGCCCGGGACAGGACTATGGCTACACCTTC	CASSPGQDYGYTF
-	TRBD1	TRBV5-1	TRBJ1-2	TGCGCCAGCAGCTTGGGAGGGGGCAATGGCTACACCTTC	CASSLGGGNGYTF
-	-	TRBV21-1	TRBJ2-1	TGTGCCAGCAGCACACCCGAGGGGGCGGGGCGGGAGGTCTCCTACAATGAGCAGTTCTTC	CASSTPEGAGREVSYNEQFF
-	TRBD1	TRBV5-1	TRBJ1-1	TGCGCCAGCAGGGATAAAGGACAGGATTTAACTGAAGCTTTCTTT	CASRDKGQDLTEAFF
-	TRBD1	TRBV7-8	TRBJ2-1	TGTGCCAGCAGCAAAAACCGGGACAGGGGGTTCAATGAGCAGTTCTTC	CASSKNRDRGFNEQFF
-	-	TRBV5-6	TRBJ1-2	TGTGCCAGCGCCCAAACAGGAAACTATGGCTACACCTTC	CASAQTGNYGYTF
once	-	TRBV7-9	TRBJ2-6	TGTGCCAGCAGCCACTACAGGGCTGGGGCCAACGTCCTGACTTTC	CASSHYRAGANVLTF
-	-	TRBV6-5	TRBJ1-1	TGTGCCAGCCAGGGGCCAGGTGGCACTGAAGCTTTCTTT	CASQGPGGTEAFF
-	TRBD1	TRBV19	TRBJ2-2	TGTGCCAGTAGTCGGACCCACAGGGGCCGGTCCACCGGGGAGCTGTTTTTT	CASSRTHRGRSTGELFF
-	-	TRBV4-2	TRBJ2-3	TGTGCCAGCAGGGGCCGGGACACAGTCACAGATACGCAGTATTTT	CASRGRDTVTDTQYF
-	-	TRBV29-1	TRBJ1-2	TGCAGCGTTCGGGAGAACTATGGCTACACCTTC	CSVRENYGYTF
-	TRBD1	TRBV3-1/TRBV3-2	TRBJ1-3	TGTGCCAGCAGCCCCCAGACAGGGGGCACTGGAAACACCATATATTTT	CASSPQTGGTGNTIYF
once	TRBD1	TRBV7-3	TRBJ2-2	TGTGCCAGCAGCTTGGACAGGCCGTCCACCGGGGAGCTGTTTTTT	CASSLDRPSTGELFF
-	-	TRBV4-1	TRBJ2-1	TGCGCCAGCAGCCAAGGAGGCCGAGAGCGTACGTTGAATGAGCAGTTCTTC	CASSQGGRERTLNEQFF
-	-	TRBV10-3	TRBJ2-1	TGTGCCATCAGTGACCCGACAGGCCACAATGAGCAGTTCTTC	CAISDPTGHNEQFF
-	TRBD2	TRBV27	TRBJ2-5	TGTGCCAGTGGGGGGGCTAGCGGGCCCAGTGGGACCCAGTACTTC	CASGGASGPSGTQYF
-	-	TRBV25-1	TRBJ1-6	TGTGCCAGCAGTCCATACAGGGAGAATAATTCACCCCTCCACTTT	CASSPYRENNSPLHF
-	-	TRBV30	TRBJ2-7	TGTGCCTGGAGGGGCCGGGGCGAGCAGTACTTC	CAWRGRGEQYF
-	-	TRBV6-5	TRBJ1-1	TGTGCCACTAGACCCTCAGGAGGCACTGAAGCTTTCTTT	CATRPSGGTEAFF
-	TRBD2	TRBV28	TRBJ2-5	TGTGCCAGCAGTTCTCTCGGGACTAGCGGATTGTACCAAGAGACCCAGTACTTC	CASSSLGTSGLYQETQYF
-	TRBD2	TRBV7-9	TRBJ2-5	TGTGCCAGCAGCCGACTAGCGGGAGGCGCTCACCGGGGGCAAGAGACCCAGTACTTC	CASSRLAGGAHRGQETQYF
-	-	TRBV15	TRBJ2-1	TGTGCCACCAGCAGAGTTAGCGGAAGCTACAATGAGCAGTTCTTC	CATSRVSGSYNEQFF
-	-	TRBV28	TRBJ2-7	TGTGCCAGCAGTCCCCCCGAGGGCGTCTACGAGCAGTACTTC	CASSPPEGVYEQYF
once	-	TRBV7-7	TRBJ2-5	TGTGCCAGCAGCTTACATTCAATCAGGGCTGGGACCCAGTACTTC	CASSLHSIRAGTQYF
-	-	TRBV12-3/TRBV12-4	TRBJ1-2	TGTGCCAGCAGTTCCCAAGGGTGGGAGGGCTACACCTTC	CASSSQGWEGYTF
-	TRBD1	TRBV7-8	TRBJ1-4	TGTGCCAGCAGCTACAGCGACAGGGGAGGATGGGAAAAACTGTTTTTT	CASSYSDRGGWEKLFF
-	TRBD1	TRBV27	TRBJ2-2	TGTGCCAGCAGTGGACAGGGGGTGGTCGGGGAGCTGTTTTTT	CASSGQGVVGELFF
-	TRBD2	TRBV6-2/TRBV6-3	TRBJ2-2	TGTGCCAGCAGTGAGACCGGGACTATACCCACCGGGGAGCTGTTTTTT	CASSETGTIPTGELFF
once	TRBD1	TRBV7-2	TRBJ1-1	TGTGCCAGCAGCTTGTCCGGTACCCTCGGACAGGGGAAGAGGACTGAAGCTTTCTTT	CASSLSGTLGQGKRTEAFF
once	TRBD2	TRBV9	TRBJ2-2	TGTGCCAGCAGTGGAACTAGCGGGAAGTCTGGGGAGCTGTTTTTT	CASSGTSGKSGELFF
-	-	TRBV19	TRBJ2-2	TGTGCCAGTAGGGAACACTCAGGTCCCGGGGAGCTGTTTTTT	CASREHSGPGELFF
-	TRBD2	TRBV7-9	TRBJ2-5	TGTGCCAGCAGCCGCAGGACTAGCGGGGGAGGGCAAGAGACCCAGTACTTC	CASSRRTSGGGQETQYF